The 2 T cell receptor beta chains below were found in one sample sequenced in a study of blood T cells in healthy people across ages. Next came a second PCR, run for about 6 to 11 cycles, which used a sample-barcoded 5' primer along with a J-beta primer mix. TCRdb reprocessed the 5' RACE reads via MiXCR and lists one record per CDR3 protein. The data show roughly 830,000 distinct CDR3 sequences, approximately 59% seen once. The sequenced material came from blood. Receptors originate from a man aged 30-40 years in good health.

The table lists this clonotype with many counts. The chain is built from TRBV3-1 and TRBJ2-5, with 11 nucleotides matching TRBD2. CDR3 length: 15 amino acids. Germline loops: CDR1 LGHDT, CDR2 YNNKEL (reference sequence). V shed 3 bases, J shed 5 bases, and the junction held 5 bases outside the gene matches. In DNA, the CDR3 is TGTGCCAGCAGCCATAGCGGGGGGGCTTGGGAGACCCAGTACTTC. It is translated as CASSHSGGAWETQYF.

This chain links TRBV7-8 with TRBJ2-1, with a weak D call TRBD1 (6 bases). This CDR3 spans 14 amino acids. Trimming removed 5 bases at V and 8 bases at J, with 16 bases between. Germline V gene data show CDR1 as SGHVS and CDR2 as FQNEAQ. The CDR3 region has the DNA TGTGCCAGCAGCACCTTGGGGGCCGGGGATGAGCAGTTCTTC. Residues: CASSTLGAGDEQFF.